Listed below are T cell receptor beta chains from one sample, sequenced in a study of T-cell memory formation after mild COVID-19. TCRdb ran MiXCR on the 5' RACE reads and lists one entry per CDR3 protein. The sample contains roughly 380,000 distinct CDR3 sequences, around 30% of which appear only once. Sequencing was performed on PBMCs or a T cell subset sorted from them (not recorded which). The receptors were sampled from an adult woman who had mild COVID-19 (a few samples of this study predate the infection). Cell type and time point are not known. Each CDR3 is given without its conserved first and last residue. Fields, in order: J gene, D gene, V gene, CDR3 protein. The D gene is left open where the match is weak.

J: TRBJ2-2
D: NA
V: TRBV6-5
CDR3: ASNLLGTGELF

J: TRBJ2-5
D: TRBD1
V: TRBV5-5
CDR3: ASSPHVDRGGETQY

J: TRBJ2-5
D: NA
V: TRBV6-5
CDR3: ASSYRGRTSGTQY

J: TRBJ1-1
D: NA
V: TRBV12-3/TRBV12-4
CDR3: ASSFSGRAEAF

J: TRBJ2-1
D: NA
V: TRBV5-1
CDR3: ASSLFDEQF

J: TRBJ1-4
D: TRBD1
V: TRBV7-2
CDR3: ASSLYKTGVQEKLF

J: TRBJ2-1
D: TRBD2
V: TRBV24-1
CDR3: ATSDSSGRAYNEQF

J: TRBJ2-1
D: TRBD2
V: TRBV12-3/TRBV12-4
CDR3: ARSLRGGAINEQF

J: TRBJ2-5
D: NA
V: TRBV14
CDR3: ASSQGGPRGETQY

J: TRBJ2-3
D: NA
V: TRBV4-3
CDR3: ASSQDYSTDTQY

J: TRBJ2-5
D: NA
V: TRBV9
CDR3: ASSVGLHGTLYQETQY

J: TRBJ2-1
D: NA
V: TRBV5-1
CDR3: ASSLVPRTTYNEQF

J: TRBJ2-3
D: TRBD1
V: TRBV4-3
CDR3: ASSQDPGQVGTDTQY

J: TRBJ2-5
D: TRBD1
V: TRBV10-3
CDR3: AIRPGQTFETQY

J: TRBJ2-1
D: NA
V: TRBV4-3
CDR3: ASSPSSSDGYNEQF

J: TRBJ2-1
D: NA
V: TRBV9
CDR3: ASSVNSVSHEQF

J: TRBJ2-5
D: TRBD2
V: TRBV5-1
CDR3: ASSGGTSGSRETQY

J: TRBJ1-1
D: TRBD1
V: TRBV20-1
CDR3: SARPGDRDTEAF

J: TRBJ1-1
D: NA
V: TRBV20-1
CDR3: SARDGQQRGQAF